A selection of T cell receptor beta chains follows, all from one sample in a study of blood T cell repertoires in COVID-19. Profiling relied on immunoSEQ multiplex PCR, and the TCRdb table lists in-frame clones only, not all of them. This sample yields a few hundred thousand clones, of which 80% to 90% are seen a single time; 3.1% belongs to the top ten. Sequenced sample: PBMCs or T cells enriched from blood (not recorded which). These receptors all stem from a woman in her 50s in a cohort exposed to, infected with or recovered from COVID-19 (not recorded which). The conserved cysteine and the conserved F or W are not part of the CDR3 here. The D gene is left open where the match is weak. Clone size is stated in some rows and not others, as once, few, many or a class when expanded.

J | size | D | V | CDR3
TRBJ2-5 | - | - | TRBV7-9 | ASSLAGGPEETQY
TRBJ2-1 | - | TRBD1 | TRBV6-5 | ASRSRTGYNEQF
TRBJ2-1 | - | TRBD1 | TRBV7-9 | ASSPGQGVPLQF
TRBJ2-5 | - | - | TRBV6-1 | ASSEADRRGTQY
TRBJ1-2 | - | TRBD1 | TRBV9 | ASSVGQGIYGYT
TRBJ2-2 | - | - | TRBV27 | ASKQYGTSNTGELF
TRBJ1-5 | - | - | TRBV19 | ASRVDSYNQPQH
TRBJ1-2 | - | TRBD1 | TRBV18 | ASSPTGSNPRYGYT
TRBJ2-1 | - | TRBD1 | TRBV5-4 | ASTKYRGPNEQF
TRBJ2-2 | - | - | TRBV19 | ASSIPSGKFGELF
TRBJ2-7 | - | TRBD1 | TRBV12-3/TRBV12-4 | ASSKTGTYEQY
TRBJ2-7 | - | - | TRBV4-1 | ASSRTSLDSYEQY
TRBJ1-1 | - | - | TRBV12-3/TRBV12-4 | ASISIGGTEAF
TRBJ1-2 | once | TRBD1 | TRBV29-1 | SVERGQLYGYT
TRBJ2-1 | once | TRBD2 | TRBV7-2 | ASSLGLSGGAREQF
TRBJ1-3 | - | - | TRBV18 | ASSVGQTYSGNTIY
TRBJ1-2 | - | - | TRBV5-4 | ASSLAIHLNYGYT
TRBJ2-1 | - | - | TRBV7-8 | ASSLGFNRLNEQF
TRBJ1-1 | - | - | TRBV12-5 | ASGFSVGSNRILNTEAF
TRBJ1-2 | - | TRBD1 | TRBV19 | ASSTTGTGYYGYT
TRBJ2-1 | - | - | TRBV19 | ASGRQEQF
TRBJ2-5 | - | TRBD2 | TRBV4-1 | ASSRSSGGAGGQETQY
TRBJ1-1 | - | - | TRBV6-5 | ASTGRGRTEAF
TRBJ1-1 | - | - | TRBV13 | ASSLRRHQNTEAF
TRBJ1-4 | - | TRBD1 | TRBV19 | ASSIFEQGAQEKLF
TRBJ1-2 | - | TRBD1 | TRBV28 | ASSTPGTGSGYGYT
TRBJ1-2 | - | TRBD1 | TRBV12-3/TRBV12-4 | ASRQGSGYT
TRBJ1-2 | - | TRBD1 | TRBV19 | ASSTGQGRNYGYT
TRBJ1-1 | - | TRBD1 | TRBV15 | ATSPNSRDRANTEAF
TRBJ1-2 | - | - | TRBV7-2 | ASSPRPGDGYT
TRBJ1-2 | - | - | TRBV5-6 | ASSLSFQGYGYT
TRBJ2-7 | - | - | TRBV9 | ASSATGQSYEQY
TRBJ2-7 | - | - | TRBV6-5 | ASSYGGATYEQY
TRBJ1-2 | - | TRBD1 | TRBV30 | AWSSRGQSYGYT
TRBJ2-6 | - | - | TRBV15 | ATSRLLGAGANVLT
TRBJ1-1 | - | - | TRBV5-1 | ASSSFPGTSMMNTEAF
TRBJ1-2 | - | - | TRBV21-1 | ASSKGWREHYGYT
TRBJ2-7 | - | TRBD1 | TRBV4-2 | ASSLGQGDYEQY
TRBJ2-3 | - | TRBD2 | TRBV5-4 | ASSLPSGEGSDTQY
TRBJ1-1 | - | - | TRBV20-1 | SASVRVRAF
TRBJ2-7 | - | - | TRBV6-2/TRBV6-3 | ASSFHSGGYEQY
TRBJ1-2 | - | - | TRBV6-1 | ASSDFSRGNYGYT
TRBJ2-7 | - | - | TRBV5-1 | ASSLTQGYEQY
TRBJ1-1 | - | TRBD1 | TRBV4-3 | ASSQEEGSGGFTEAF
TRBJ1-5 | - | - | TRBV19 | ASSIVEGNQPQH
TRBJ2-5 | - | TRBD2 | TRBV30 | AWSGTSGGAYETQY
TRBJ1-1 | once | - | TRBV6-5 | ASSYQYRVDTEAF
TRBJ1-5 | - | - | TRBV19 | ASSFEHAGQPQH
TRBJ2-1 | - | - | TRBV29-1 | SVLTGWEQF